The 26 T cell receptor beta chains below were found in one sample sequenced in a study of CD8 T cells in Susac syndrome. RNA totalling roughly 0.5 to 1 ug underwent reverse transcription with random hexamers. MiXCR was run by TCRdb on the immunoSEQ multiplex PCR reads, yielding one entry per CDR3 protein. The table records approximately 150,000 distinct CDR3 sequences, 94% of them present only once. Sample: CD4+ T cells from PBMCs. All receptors come from a human donor in good health.

In DNA form, the CDR3 reads TGTGCCAGCAGGGAGGGGGGCGTTAGCAATCAGCCCCAGCATTTT. Translation gives CASREGGVSNQPQHF. This chain links TRBV2 with TRBJ1-5; tentatively, D is TRBD1 (6 bases). The CDR3 has 15 amino acids. Germline-derived CDR1 and CDR2 are SNHLY and FYNNEI. The V end was cut by 6 bases, the J end by 0 bases, with 12 bases between.

The genes are TRBV20-1 and TRBJ1-2; D remains unclear. V gave up 0 bases and J gave up 3 bases, with 14 bases separating them. Germline V gives CDR1 DFQATT, CDR2 SNEGSKA (reference sequence). CDR3 length: 15 residues. The CDR3 sequence is CSARDRRVLDYGYTF. Written as DNA, the CDR3 is TGCAGTGCTAGAGATAGGAGGGTTTTGGACTATGGCTACACCTTC.

The rearrangement uses TRBV5-1 and TRBJ2-2; 8 positions agree with TRBD2. CDR1 is SGHRS, CDR2 YFSETQ, per germline. J gave up 8 bases and V 5 bases, and 11 bases lay outside the gene matches. There are 15 residues in the CDR3. CDR3 in DNA: TGCGCCAGCAGTTCCGGGACTAGTTTAACAGGGGAGCTGTTTTTT. This gives the protein CASSSGTSLTGELFF.

The chain joins TRBV20-1 to TRBJ1-5, with D possibly being TRBD1 (5 bases). Germline V gene lookup returns CDR1 DFQATT and CDR2 SNEGSKA (reference sequence). This CDR3 region has 16 residues. Trimming removed 6 bases from V and 2 bases from J, with 20 bases in between. The CDR3 loop reads CSASSGILNRNQPQHF. The DNA of the CDR3 is TGCAGTGCCTCTTCAGGGATCCTGAATCGCAATCAGCCCCAGCATTTT.

This clonotype appeared once. The V gene is TRBV5-4, the J gene TRBJ2-7, with 7 nucleotides matching TRBD1. Germline V gene lookup returns CDR1 SGHNT and CDR2 YYREEE (reference sequence). V trimming: 4 bases; J trimming: 2 bases; junction bases outside the gene matches: 6. CDR3 length: 14 residues. The DNA for the CDR3 is TGTGCCAGCAGCCCGCCGAGGGGGCCCTACGAGCAGTACTTC. This encodes CASSPPRGPYEQYF.

The chain links TRBV10-3 to TRBJ1-1; maybe TRBD1 (5 bases). Trimming removed 10 bases at V and 0 bases at J, with 9 bases between. This CDR3 has 12 residues. CDR1 is ENHRY and CDR2 is SYGVKD in the germline V gene. The CDR3 protein is CATAQVNTEAFF. The CDR3 nucleotides read TGTGCCACCGCACAGGTGAACACTGAAGCTTTCTTT.

This CDR3 is CSASWETQYF. The CDR3 region has the DNA TGCAGTGCTAGCTGGGAGACCCAGTACTTC. The chain has TRBV20-1 and TRBJ2-5, with D uncertain. Germline lookup yields CDR1 DFQATT and CDR2 SNEGSKA (reference sequence). Trimming left V 3 bases short and J 5 bases short, with 4 bases between. This CDR3 is 10 amino acids long.

The J gene is TRBJ2-3, the V gene TRBV5-1, with unresolved D. The V gene's germline CDR1 is SGHRS and CDR2 YFSETQ. The CDR3 has 13 amino acids. The germline V and J ends were trimmed by 0 bases and 6 bases, with 8 bases remaining between them. The CDR3 DNA follows: TGCGCCAGCAGCTTGGTTTCGGTGGATACGCAGTATTTT. Translated, it gives CASSLVSVDTQYF.

This rearrangement joins TRBV15 to TRBJ2-5, with 16 bases lining up with TRBD2. The CDR3 is made up of 20 amino acids. V lost 0 bases and J lost 5; bases outside the gene matches: 12. Germline CDR1 is LNHNV and CDR2 is YYDKDF (reference sequence). As DNA, the CDR3 is TGTGCCACCAGCAGAGATGCCGGGACTAGCGGGAGGGCCTTGCGGGAGACCCAGTACTTC. Amino acids: CATSRDAGTSGRALRETQYF.

This chain joins TRBV20-1 and TRBJ2-7; 7 nucleotides line up with TRBD1. This CDR3 spans 13 amino acids. Germline CDR1 and CDR2: DFQATT and SNEGSKA (reference sequence). V gave up 4 bases and J gave up 4 bases; unmatched junction bases: 7. CDR3 amino acids: CSANRDRRYEQYF. The CDR3 DNA sequence: TGCAGTGCTAACCGGGACAGAAGGTACGAGCAGTACTTC.

The genes are TRBV19 and TRBJ1-5; D remains ambiguous. The CDR3 runs to 13 residues. V was cut by 7 bases and J by 0 bases, with 7 bases left in between. From germline, CDR1 is LNHDA and CDR2 SQIVND (reference sequence). In DNA, the CDR3 is TGTGCCAGTAACAGATATAGCAATCAGCCCCAGCATTTT. It specifies CASNRYSNQPQHF.

This sequence joins TRBV10-3 and TRBJ2-3; 14 positions agree with TRBD2. The trim removed 2 bases at V and 6 bases at J, leaving 10 bases unmatched. This CDR3 has 18 amino acids. CDR1 and CDR2 (germline): ENHRY, SYGVKD. CDR3 in DNA: TGTGCCATCAGTGAGCCGGGACTAGCGGGAGAGGTGCGGGATACGCAGTATTTT. It is translated as CAISEPGLAGEVRDTQYF.

The genes are TRBV2 and TRBJ2-3; 7 nucleotides agree with TRBD2. The V gene end was trimmed by 2 bases and the J gene end by 2 bases; junction bases not matched to a gene: 7. The CDR3 extends over 16 amino acids. Germline-derived CDR1 and CDR2 are SNHLY and FYNNEI. The CDR3 loop reads CASSEFKGLPTDTQYF. The CDR3 nucleotides read TGTGCCAGCAGTGAATTCAAGGGACTACCCACAGATACGCAGTATTTT.

This rearrangement joins TRBV9 to TRBJ1-1; the D gene is possibly TRBD1 (5 bases). This CDR3 spans 13 amino acids. The V gene's germline CDR1 is SGDLS and CDR2 YYNGEE. V lost 2 bases to trimming and J lost 2 bases, with 7 bases between them. CDR3 sequence: CASSVQGNTEAFF. The CDR3 DNA sequence: TGTGCCAGCAGCGTTCAGGGAAACACTGAAGCTTTCTTT. The whole variable domain, remainder taken from reference TRBV9 and TRBJ1-1, is DSGVTQTPKHLITATGQRVTLRCSPRSGDLSVYWYQQSLDQGLQFLIQYYNGEERAKGNILERFSAQQFPDLHSELNLSSLELGDSALYFCASSVQGNTEAFFGQGTRLTVV.

The chain is built from TRBV7-9 and TRBJ2-2, with D possibly matching TRBD2 (6 bases). V was cut by 5 bases and J by 6 bases, with 7 bases left in between. The CDR3 consists of 12 residues. Germline loops: CDR1 SEHNR, CDR2 FQNEAQ (reference sequence). In nucleotides, the CDR3 is TGTGCCAGCAGCGGAGGGGCCGGGGAGCTGTTTTTT. Amino acids: CASSGGAGELFF. The full variable domain, its missing parts supplied by reference TRBV7-9 and TRBJ2-2, is DTGVSQNPRHKITKRGQNVTFRCDPISEHNRLYWYRQTLGQGPEFLTYFQNEAQLEKSRLLSDRFSAERPKGSFSTLEIQRTEQGDSAMYLCASSGGAGELFFGEGSRLTVL.

This clonotype was picked up one time. V gene TRBV20-1 combines with J gene TRBJ1-1; D possibly corresponds to TRBD1 (6 bases). The germline CDR1 and CDR2 sequences are DFQATT and SNEGSKA (reference sequence). CDR3 length equals 13 residues. The CDR3: CRVVQGGNTEAFF. The DNA of the CDR3 is TGCAGAGTGGTACAGGGCGGGAACACTGAAGCTTTCTTT.

This sequence joins TRBV7-9 and TRBJ2-5, with a tentative D call TRBD1 (5 bases). This CDR3 spans 16 amino acids. Germline CDR1 reads SEHNR; CDR2 reads FQNEAQ (reference sequence). V shed 5 bases and J shed 1 base, with 17 bases lying between them. The CDR3 sequence: CASSQRAGQIQETQYF. DNA of the CDR3: TGTGCCAGCAGCCAAAGGGCTGGACAAATCCAAGAGACCCAGTACTTC.

The rearrangement joins TRBV6-1 to TRBJ1-2; TRBD1 is a possible D gene (5 bases). CDR3 length: 16 amino acids. CDR1 is MNHNS, CDR2 SASEGT, per germline. Trimming removed 6 bases at V and 4 bases at J, with 21 bases between. This chain's CDR3 is CASSPVLGTEFYGYTF. The CDR3 DNA reads as TGTGCCAGCAGCCCGGTCCTAGGGACGGAATTCTATGGCTACACCTTC.

This clonotype was counted a single time. This chain uses TRBV3-1 with TRBJ1-1; D is possibly TRBD1 (5 bases). CDR3 length: 16 residues. CDR1 is LGHDT, CDR2 YNNKEL, per germline (reference sequence). V shed 4 bases and J shed 5 bases, with 20 bases lying between them. The chain's CDR3 is CASSPILRRGDTEAFF. The CDR3 region has the DNA TGTGCCAGCAGCCCGATTCTGAGGAGAGGGGATACTGAAGCTTTCTTT.

The chain couples TRBV5-4 to TRBJ1-1; D unclear. The CDR3 contains 13 residues. Looked up from germline, CDR1 is SGHNT and CDR2 is YYREEE (reference sequence). V gave up 3 bases and J gave up 2 bases, with 8 bases separating them. The CDR3 region is CASSYTRNTEAFF. In DNA form, the CDR3 reads TGTGCCAGCAGCTACACCCGCAACACTGAAGCTTTCTTT. Filled out from reference TRBV5-4 and TRBJ1-1, the complete variable domain reads ETGVTQSPTHLIKTRGQQVTLRCSSQSGHNTVSWYQQALGQGPQFIFQYYREEENGRGNFPPRFSGLQFPNYSSELNVNALELDDSALYLCASSYTRNTEAFFGQGTRLTVV.

The chain links TRBV20-1 to TRBJ1-5; no definite D call. Trimming removed 2 bases at V and 4 bases at J, with 9 bases between. The CDR3 is 13 amino acids. Germline CDR1 DFQATT, CDR2 SNEGSKA (reference sequence). The DNA of the CDR3 is TGCAGTGCTAGAAGGACGGGGAATCAGCCCCAGCATTTT. Translated, it gives CSARRTGNQPQHF.

The genes are TRBV28 and TRBJ2-7, with D possibly being TRBD1 (6 bases). This CDR3 has 15 amino acids. With 6 bases removed from V and 2 bases from J, the gap between germline ends came to 17 bases. Germline V lookup: CDR1 MDHEN, CDR2 SYDVKM. The CDR3: CASRTDRRNTYEQYF. Written as DNA, the CDR3 is TGTGCCAGCAGGACTGACAGGCGGAATACCTACGAGCAGTACTTC. The variable domain in full, with the rest retrieved from reference TRBV28 and TRBJ2-7, is DVKVTQSSRYLVKRTGEKVFLECVQDMDHENMFWYRQDPGLGLRLIYFSYDVKMKEKGDIPEGYSVSREKKERFSLILESASTNQTSMYLCASRTDRRNTYEQYFGPGTRLTVT.

The genes are TRBV2 and TRBJ2-1, with 11 bases matching TRBD2. The germline gives CDR1 SNHLY, CDR2 FYNNEI. V was clipped by 6 bases and J by 7 bases; unmatched bases: 14. This CDR3 is built from 17 residues. CDR3 residues: CASSPNWVLAGVNEQFF. The CDR3 DNA reads TGTGCCAGCAGCCCTAATTGGGTACTAGCGGGAGTTAATGAGCAGTTCTTC.

V usage is TRBV2 and J usage is TRBJ2-7; TRBD1 might be the D (5 bases). The CDR3 covers 13 residues. The V and J ends lost 7 bases and 7 bases respectively, with 17 bases between them. Germline CDR1 and CDR2: SNHLY and FYNNEI. CDR3 nucleotides: TGTGCCAGCATGTGGGAAGGGGTTCGGGAGCAGTACTTC. Protein sequence: CASMWEGVREQYF.

V usage is TRBV14 and J usage is TRBJ2-3; D call uncertain. The V gene's germline CDR1 is SGHDN and CDR2 FVKESK. The V gene lost 0 bases and the J gene lost 2 bases, with 3 bases spanning the gap. The CDR3 sequence is 13 residues long. The chain's CDR3 is CASSQEHTDTQYF. The CDR3 DNA reads TGTGCCAGCAGCCAAGAACACACAGATACGCAGTATTTT.

The chain employs TRBV6-1 and TRBJ2-5, with D perhaps matching TRBD2 (6 bases). The CDR3 length is 13 residues. From germline, CDR1 is MNHNS and CDR2 SASEGT. V gave up 5 bases and J gave up 4 bases, with 11 bases separating them. Here the CDR3 DNA reads TGTGCCAGCAGTTCGGGGGTGAGAGAGACCCAGTACTTC. Its translation is CASSSGVRETQYF.